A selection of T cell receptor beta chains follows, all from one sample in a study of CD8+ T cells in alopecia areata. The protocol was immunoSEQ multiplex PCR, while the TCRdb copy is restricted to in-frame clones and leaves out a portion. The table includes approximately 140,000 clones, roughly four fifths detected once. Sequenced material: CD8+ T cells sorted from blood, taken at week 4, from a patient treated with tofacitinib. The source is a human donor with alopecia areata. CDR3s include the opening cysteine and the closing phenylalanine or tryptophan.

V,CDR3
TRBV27,CASSPRQGWALQETQYF
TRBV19,CASSAYREAVGNTIYF
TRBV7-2,CASSPEGLPKDEQYF
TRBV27,CASSLQRGSDTQYF
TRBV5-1,CASSWNTDTQYF
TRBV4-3,CASSQDWLQKWVGYTF
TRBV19,CASSMQGPSYEQYF
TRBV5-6,CASSLNYEQYF
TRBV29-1,CSVLTGNQETQYF
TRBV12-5,CASGLPDRVPYEQYF
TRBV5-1,CASSLRGAEGYEQYF
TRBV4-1,CASSQEDSFSYEQYF
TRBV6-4,CASRPLPGGRDTQYF
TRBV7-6,CASSPRSGLLRTDTQYF
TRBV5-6,CASSIGGGGNQPQHF
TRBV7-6,CASSYPKRGTPTPETQYF
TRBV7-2,CASSAMRTGVGSSYNEQFF
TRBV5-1,CASSSGQGMKAEQFF
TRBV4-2,CASSQEAGIGLGLEQYF
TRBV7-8,CASSAGTSGSYEQYF
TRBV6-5,CASSWTSGGAGAEQFF
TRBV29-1,CSVNGLAGGRETQYF
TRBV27,CASSPRGGYEQYF
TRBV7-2,CASSPVEGTTYEQYF
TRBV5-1,CASSLDLAYEQYF
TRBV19,CASLGSGAETQYF
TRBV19,CASSPGQGTTFF
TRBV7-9,CASSANRGKGTGELFF
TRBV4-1,CASSQGPEQFF
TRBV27,CASSLSMSQRNEQFF
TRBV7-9,CASCPGEATNEKLFF
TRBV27,CASSPPERSYEQYF
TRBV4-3,CASSQDMVESGNEKLFF
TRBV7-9,CASSLGLYVLEGTDTQYF
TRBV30,CAWSATGGYEQYF
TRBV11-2,CASSFGETQYF
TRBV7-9,CASSLVGRQETQYF
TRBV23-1,CASSHRNPGSSYEQYF
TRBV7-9,CASSFNRDRGSYEQYF
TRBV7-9,CASRVGYNEQFF
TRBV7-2,CASSDDKYYEQYF